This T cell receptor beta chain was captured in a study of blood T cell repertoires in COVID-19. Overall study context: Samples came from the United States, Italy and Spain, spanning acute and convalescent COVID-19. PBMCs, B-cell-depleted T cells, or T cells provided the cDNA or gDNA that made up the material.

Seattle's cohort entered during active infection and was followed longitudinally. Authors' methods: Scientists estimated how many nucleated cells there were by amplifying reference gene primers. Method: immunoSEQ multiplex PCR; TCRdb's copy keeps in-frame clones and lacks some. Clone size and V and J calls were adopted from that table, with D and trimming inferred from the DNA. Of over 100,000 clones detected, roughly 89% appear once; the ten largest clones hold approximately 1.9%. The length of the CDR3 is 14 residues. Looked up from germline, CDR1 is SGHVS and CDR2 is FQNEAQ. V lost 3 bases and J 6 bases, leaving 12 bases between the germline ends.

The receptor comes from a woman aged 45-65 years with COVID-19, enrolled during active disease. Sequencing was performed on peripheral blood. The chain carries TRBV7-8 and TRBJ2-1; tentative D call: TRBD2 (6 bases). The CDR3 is CASSLVGGGNEQFF. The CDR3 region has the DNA TGTGCCAGCAGCTTGGTCGGGGGAGGCAATGAGCAGTTCTTC. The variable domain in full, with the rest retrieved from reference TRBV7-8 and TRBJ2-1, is GAGVSQSPRYKVAKRGQDVALRCDPISGHVSLFWYQQALGQGPEFLTYFQNEAQLDKSGLPSDRFFAERPEGSVSTLKIQRTQQEDSAVYLCASSLVGGGNEQFFGPGTRLTVL.